This TCR beta chain is from a study of blood T cell repertoires in COVID-19. Looking at the study overall: PBMCs, B-cell-depleted T cells, or T cells were the source of the cDNA or gDNA that made up the material.

Participant age was about 18 to 100 years, and participants resided in fewer than 25 US areas. The CDR3 consists of 17 residues. Germline lookup yields CDR1 MGHDK and CDR2 SYGVNS. Trimming removed 0 bases from V and 2 bases from J; junction bases left unmatched: 7. Source study methods: Nucleated cell number was recorded as an estimate derived from reference gene primer amplification. Some clones are missing from TCRdb's copy, which holds only in-frame ones; the method was immunoSEQ multiplex PCR. V and J calls and clone size are given by that table; D and trimming were obtained from the DNA. In the table there are approximately 300,000 clones, 70% to 90% of which are singletons.

V and J are TRBV25-1 and TRBJ2-3; 8 nucleotides line up with TRBD1. The sequence derives from a woman aged 18-29 years who had recovered from COVID-19. Sequencing used PBMCs or T cells enriched from blood (not recorded which). The CDR3 DNA is TGTGCCAGCAGTGAATATCTCGGACAGGGACTCACAGATACGCAGTATTTT. Amino acid sequence: CASSEYLGQGLTDTQYF.